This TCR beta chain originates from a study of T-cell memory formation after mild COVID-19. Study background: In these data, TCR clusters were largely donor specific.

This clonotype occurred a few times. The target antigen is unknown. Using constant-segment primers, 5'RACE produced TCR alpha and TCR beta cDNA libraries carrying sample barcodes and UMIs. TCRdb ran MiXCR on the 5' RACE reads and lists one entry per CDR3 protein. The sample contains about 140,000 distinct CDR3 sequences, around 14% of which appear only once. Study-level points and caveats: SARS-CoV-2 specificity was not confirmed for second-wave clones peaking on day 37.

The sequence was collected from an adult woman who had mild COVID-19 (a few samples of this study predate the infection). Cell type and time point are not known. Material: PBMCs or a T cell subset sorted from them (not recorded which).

CDR3 in DNA: TGCGCCAGCAGCTTGGGACGGGATACTGCTAACTATGGCTACACCTTC. This sequence encodes CASSLGRDTANYGYTF. The chain is built from TRBV5-1 and TRBJ1-2; D is unresolved. Germline V gene lookup returns CDR1 SGHRS and CDR2 YFSETQ. Trimming stripped 0 bases from V and 0 bases from J, with 12 bases between. This CDR3 is 16 amino acids long. Using reference TRBV5-1 and TRBJ1-2 for the parts outside the CDR3, the full variable domain is KAGVTQTPRYLIKTRGQQVTLSCSPISGHRSVSWYQQTPGQGLQFLFEYFSETQRNKGNFPGRFSGRQFSNSRSEMNVSTLELGDSALYLCASSLGRDTANYGYTFGSGTRLTVV.